The sequence of this TCR beta chain was determined in a study of blood T cell repertoires in COVID-19. CDR1 is SGDLS, CDR2 YYNGEE, per germline. The ends were cut back, 2 bases at V and 4 bases at J, with 10 bases in the middle. The CDR3 runs to 14 residues. Per the original data handling: Amplification with reference gene primers provided the estimates of nucleated cell counts. The protocol was immunoSEQ multiplex PCR, while the TCRdb copy is restricted to in-frame clones and leaves out a portion. D and trimming come from the DNA, and the V and J calls and clone size come from that table. The table shows around 230,000 clones, with roughly four fifths occurring only once. Resolution of symptoms, clearance, or two negative PCRs was present in recovered Cohort 3 donors.

The sample taken for sequencing was PBMCs or T cells enriched from blood (not recorded which). The V and J genes are TRBV9 and TRBJ1-3; no clear D gene. The sequence was obtained from a man aged 40-55 years who had recovered from COVID-19. CDR3 DNA sequence: TGTGCCAGCAGCGTCGAACACATCGGAAACACCATATATTTT. Translating gives CASSVEHIGNTIYF.